These 10 T cell receptor beta chains were all obtained from the same sample, sequenced in a study of cytomegalovirus exposure and HLA in healthy donors. This PCR relied on a set of 60 Vbeta primers and 13 Jbeta primers. Method: immunoSEQ multiplex PCR; TCRdb's copy keeps in-frame clones and lacks some. The sample has 80,000 to 130,000 clones; roughly 80% are singletons. Sequencing used PBMCs. The receptors derive from a male donor in good health and CMV-seropositive.

The chain joins TRBV13 to TRBJ2-4; the D gene is possibly TRBD1 (6 bases). V was clipped by 5 bases and J by 6 bases, with 14 bases between them. Germline V CDR1 and CDR2: PRHDT, FYEKMQ (reference sequence). This CDR3 has 14 residues. In DNA form, the CDR3 reads TGTGCCAGCAGCAATACAGGGTCGGGAAACATTCAGTACTTC. Amino acids: CASSNTGSGNIQYF.

This clone has only one observation. The rearrangement joins TRBV29-1 to TRBJ2-5; 8 nucleotides agree with TRBD2. CDR3 length equals 16 residues. V dropped 0 bases and J dropped 4; count of bases not matched to a gene: 10. Germline values: CDR1 SQVTM, CDR2 ANQGSEA. CDR3 nucleotides: TGCAGCGTTGAAGATGGGATAGCGGGGCGGGGAGAGACCCAGTACTTC. Protein sequence: CSVEDGIAGRGETQYF.

The chain is built from TRBV9 and TRBJ1-1; TRBD1 matches at 9 bases. With V trimmed by 0 bases and J by 4 bases, 4 bases remained unmatched. The CDR3 spans 15 residues. Germline V gene lookup returns CDR1 SGDLS and CDR2 YYNGEE. The CDR3 DNA sequence: TGTGCCAGCAGCGTAGCGGGACAGGGTGGCACTGAAGCTTTCTTT. Translated: CASSVAGQGGTEAFF.

The rearrangement uses TRBV18 and TRBJ2-5, with 8 bases fitting TRBD2. Unmatched junction bases numbered 5, after V lost 3 bases and J lost 5 bases. This CDR3 has 14 amino acids. Per the germline V gene, CDR1 is KGHSH and CDR2 is LQKENI. The CDR3 DNA is TGTGCCAGCTCACCTTGGACTAGCCAGGAGACCCAGTACTTC. It translates to CASSPWTSQETQYF.

The rearrangement links TRBV6-5 to TRBJ2-1; 11 nucleotides agree with TRBD1. In germline, CDR1 is MNHEY, CDR2 SVGAGI. V shed 2 bases and J 7 bases; nucleotides not matched to a gene: 4. The CDR3 has 15 amino acids. The CDR3 region has the DNA TGTGCCAGCAGTTACCGCGGACAGGGGGCGAATGAGCAGTTCTTC. Translating gives CASSYRGQGANEQFF.

CDR3 residues: CASSVVQEAHGAFF. CDR3 sequence (DNA): TGTGCCAGCAGCGTAGTTCAGGAGGCCCACGGAGCTTTCTTT. This chain joins TRBV9 and TRBJ1-1, with unresolved D. The length of the CDR3 is 14 residues. V lost 0 bases to trimming and J lost 10 bases, with 16 bases between them. In germline, CDR1 is SGDLS, CDR2 YYNGEE.

This chain links TRBV4-1 with TRBJ1-1; D is undetermined. The germline V gene has CDR1 MGHRA and CDR2 YSYEKL. CDR3 length equals 15 residues. Trimming stripped 3 bases from V and 5 bases from J, with 16 bases between. The CDR3 region is CASSHSELVRTEAFF. CDR3 DNA: TGCGCCAGCAGCCACAGCGAGCTGGTGAGGACTGAAGCTTTCTTT.

This sequence joins TRBV10-3 and TRBJ1-5; TRBD1 aligns across 9 bases. This CDR3 is built from 16 residues. From germline, CDR1 is ENHRY and CDR2 SYGVKD. Losses at the gene ends were 2 bases for V and 0 bases for J; bases not matched to a gene: 2. CDR3 in DNA: TGTGCCATCAGTGAGGGACAGGGGTTTAGCAATCAGCCCCAGCATTTT. It codes for CAISEGQGFSNQPQHF.

The chain links TRBV30 to TRBJ2-7; maybe TRBD2 (6 bases). CDR1 GTSNPN and CDR2 SVGIG come from the germline V gene (reference sequence). The CDR3 consists of 14 residues. V was shortened by 8 bases and J by 3 bases, with 20 bases between the two germline ends. CDR3 residues: CAGDGGVGGYEQYF. The CDR3 DNA reads as TGTGCCGGGGACGGCGGGGTGGGTGGCTACGAGCAGTACTTC. The whole variable domain, filled in from reference TRBV30 and TRBJ2-7, reads SQTIHQWPATLVQPVGSPLSLECTVEGTSNPNLYWYRQAAGRGLQLLFYSVGIGQISSEVPQNLSASRPQDRQFILSSKKLLLSDSGFYLCAGDGGVGGYEQYFGPGTRLTVT.

This chain uses TRBV27 with TRBJ2-1; 7 bases match TRBD2. Germline loops: CDR1 MNHEY, CDR2 SMNVEV (reference sequence). The CDR3 spans 15 residues. J was trimmed by 7 bases and V by 6 bases; bases with no gene match: 12. The CDR3 sequence: CASRRGSGPGNEQFF. The CDR3 DNA sequence: TGTGCCAGCAGGAGGGGTAGCGGGCCTGGGAATGAGCAGTTCTTC.